The source of this T cell receptor (beta chain) is a study of blood T cell repertoires in COVID-19 (TCRdb year 2020). Looking at the study overall: Collaborator samples came from the United States, Italy and Spain and covered acute and convalescent phases of COVID-19. Subjects who had been exposed to COVID-19, were actively infected with it, or had recovered from it provided the deeply sampled blood TCRbeta repertoires that made up the dataset. A de-identified subject ID, COVID-19 status, age in years and sex were almost always included in the sample metadata. Where HLA class I and class II types were available, the types were taken from metadata supplied by the sample provider, not from assay-based typing. The material from the prospective study consisted of cDNA or gDNA derived from T cells, B-cell-depleted T cells, or PBMCs. The repertoires were made available in a free public database intended to serve as a resource for research on the immune response to SARS-CoV-2. Samples came from the ongoing ImmuneRACE study (first 160 participants) plus 1,254 subjects from 6 global collaborators. The paper's findings and limits, for the study overall: The quantity of clinical and demographic metadata differed by source and by participant and was supplied without curation.

TCRbeta CDR3 regions were amplified from genomic DNA using the immunoSEQ Assay, a bias-controlled multiplex PCR. Regarding the original processing steps: The number of nucleated cells in each sample was estimated by amplification of reference gene primers within the assay. To quantify the absolute abundance of each unique TCRbeta CDR3 rearrangement, sequence reads were collapsed and filtered. For each sample, productive Simpson clonality was calculated as the square root of Simpson's diversity index over productive rearrangements. TCRdb took over this immuneACCESS table, retaining in-frame rearrangements with V and J assigned. Such tables are incomplete; in checked studies, under half of the missing clones stem from an unresolved V gene, and the remainder is unexplained. That table gives V, J and clone size, and the DNA gave D and trimming. This sample has hundreds of thousands of clones in its table, and 90% of those were observed once. Together, the top ten hold 2% to 3% of the sample.

From a lookup of the germline V gene (reference sequence), CDR1 and CDR2 are SGHNT and YYREEE. The V end loses 4 bases and the J end loses 1 base, and a stretch of 26 bases separates them. The CDR3 runs 19 residues from the cysteine to the phenylalanine. Just CDR3 DNA is preserved here, 57 bases in frame from base 1. In its sample, this clone was seen a few times. Its antigen specificity is not known. No base quality values were provided; no much bigger clone lies one nucleotide off. Participants in the prospective study were enrolled through a virtual design, were aged about 18 to 100 years, and lived in 20 to 30 United States geographic areas. In the prospective study, participants were assigned to cohorts based on the clinical history participants reported in a screening survey and a study questionnaire. For ImmuneRACE Cohort 3, a participant was defined as recovered based on two consecutive negative NP/OP PCR tests, clearance by a healthcare professional, or resolution of symptoms. In the prospective study, mobile phlebotomists collected whole blood, serum and a nasopharyngeal or oropharyngeal swab from each participant. Additional blood draws and questionnaires over an approximately 2-month period could optionally be provided by prospective study participants. Blood samples from the prospective study were shipped frozen or at room temperature prior to DNA extraction.

The chain employs TRBV5-4 and TRBJ1-1, with the D gene uncertain. The TCR was taken from a man in his 60s who had recovered from COVID-19. The sequenced sample consisted of PBMCs or T cells enriched from blood (not recorded which). The CDR3 protein is CASSPWAPHPIDTNTEAFF. The bases are TGTGCCAGCAGCCCTTGGGCCCCTCACCCAATCGACACGAACACTGAAGCTTTCTTT.